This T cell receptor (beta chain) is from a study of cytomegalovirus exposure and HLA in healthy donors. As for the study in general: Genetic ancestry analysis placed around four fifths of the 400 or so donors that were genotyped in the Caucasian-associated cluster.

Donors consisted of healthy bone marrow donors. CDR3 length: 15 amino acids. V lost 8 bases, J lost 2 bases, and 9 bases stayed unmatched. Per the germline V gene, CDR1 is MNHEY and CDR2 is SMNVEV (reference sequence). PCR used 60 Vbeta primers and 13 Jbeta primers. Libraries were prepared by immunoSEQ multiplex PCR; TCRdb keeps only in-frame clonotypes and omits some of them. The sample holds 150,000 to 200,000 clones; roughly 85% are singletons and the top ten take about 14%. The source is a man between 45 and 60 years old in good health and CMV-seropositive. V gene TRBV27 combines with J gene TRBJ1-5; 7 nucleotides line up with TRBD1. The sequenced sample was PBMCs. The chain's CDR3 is CASSLGTVGNQPQHF. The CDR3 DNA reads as TGTGCCAGCTCACTAGGGACAGTTGGCAATCAGCCCCAGCATTTT.